The clone carrying this T cell receptor beta chain appeared a single time. Its antigen is unknown. 13 Jbeta primers and 60 Vbeta primers were used for the PCR. This table comes from immunoSEQ multiplex PCR, and its TCRdb copy is limited to in-frame clones, with some not included. This sample has around 38,000 clones, with about 66% found just once. Trimming took 2 bases from V and 7 from J, leaving 12 bases between them. Germline assignment: CDR1 SGHTA and CDR2 FQGNSA. The CDR3 totals 15 residues. This record belongs to a study of cytomegalovirus exposure and HLA in healthy donors. Findings and limits, study-wide: A later analysis reportedly found that, within productive TCRs, an Asian-associated ancestry cluster had fewer N-insertions than the mean observed across the roughly 610 donors.

The chain has TRBV7-2 and TRBJ1-6; no clear D. The receptor's source is a man aged 50-59 years in good health and CMV-seropositive. The sequencing sample was made of PBMCs. CDR3 amino acids: CASSLPGYGNSPLHF. The DNA for the CDR3 is TGTGCCAGCAGCTTACCGGGGTATGGAAATTCACCCCTCCACTTT. The complete variable domain, with remaining parts taken from reference TRBV7-2 and TRBJ1-6, reads GAGVSQSPSNKVTEKGKDVELRCDPISGHTALYWYRQSLGQGLEFLIYFQGNSAPDKSGLPSDRFSAERTGGSVSTLTIQRTQQEDSAVYLCASSLPGYGNSPLHFGNGTRLTVT.